The present TCR beta chain was sequenced within a study of T cell responses to AZD1222 COVID-19 vaccine. Study-level points and caveats: Nearly half of spike-specific TCRs reportedly target variant regions that are unmutated in the B.1.351 and B.1.1.7 variants. Baseline seropositivity occurred in only 5 or 6 AZD1222 recipients. Spike-specific TCR depth and breadth grew after two AZD1222 doses. White British donors predominated, females outnumbered males, and clonal diversity was possibly underestimated.

Worth noting for this clone: As yet, its antigen is unknown.

Measured with immunoSEQ multiplex PCR; TCRdb has only the in-frame clones, and not every one. The repertoire includes roughly 120,000 clones, approximately 86% of them detected once, and 17% sits in the top ten. J lost 7 bases, V lost 5 bases, and 8 bases had no gene match. Germline V lookup: CDR1 SGHTA, CDR2 FQGNSA. CDR3 size: 16 residues. Sequencing used peripheral blood, obtained 28 days after the second AZD1222 dose. The sequence was collected from an adult who received the AZD1222 COVID-19 vaccine. The J gene is TRBJ2-1, the V gene TRBV7-2; 13 positions agree with TRBD2. CDR3: CASSLRTSGSRNEQFF. The CDR3 DNA follows: TGTGCCAGCAGCCTTAGGACTAGCGGGAGTAGGAATGAGCAGTTCTTC.